Below, one T cell receptor beta chain is given with its context. Its antigen has not been determined. One base away there is no much larger clone; base qualities are not given. The V and J ends are trimmed by 5 bases and 3 bases, leaving 16 bases between them. Sequences MDHEN (CDR1) and SYDVKM (CDR2) are obtained from the germline V gene. Including the terminal cysteine and phenylalanine, the CDR3 comprises 15 residues. The sequence is cut down to CDR3 DNA, 45 bases in frame from base 1. Donors were healthy HIV-negative adults with no recently reported acute infections or vaccinations. Every donor was a Caucasian adult living in Nashville, Tennessee, USA. CD4+ T cells were enriched by magnetic negative selection; naive cells were then positively selected on CD45RA, and the negative fraction formed the memory subset. After blood collection by leukapheresis, PBMCs were isolated using Ficoll-Histopaque density gradient centrifugation and then cryopreserved in the vapor phase of liquid nitrogen. Analytical flow cytometry was used to check the purity and quantity of each magnetically sorted T cell population. Genomic DNA was isolated from every sorted fraction and measured by UV absorbance on a Nanodrop 2000c.

TCR CDR3 regions were amplified from genomic DNA by multiplex PCR using the deep immunoSEQ assay. Genomic DNA extracted from each cell subset was distributed evenly over all wells of several immunoSEQ 96-well plates, and each plate served as one replicate. Each replicate PCR for sorted subsets received about 210 ng genomic DNA, equal to 28,000 or so T cell genomes. The purified libraries were quantified using a Qubit 3.0 fluorometer, sized with a Bioanalyzer 2100, and then quantified again using the KAPA Library Quantification kit. Every immunoSEQ 96-well plate was sequenced on a separate single-read 150-cycle Illumina NextSeq 550 flow cell. In the original analysis: The immunoSEQ output contained only junctional sequences without quality scores, so filtering could not match that applied to full-length reads. To assign V/J genes and CDR3, sequences were annotated using PyIR, a Python wrapper for IgBLAST v1.9, with IMGT germline references. Reads were filtered out if the reads had weak V/J assignments (E-value above 1e-6), no CDR3, stop codons, out-of-frame junctions, or ambiguous translated residues. V3J clonotypes were defined by identical inferred V gene, J gene, and CDR3 amino acid sequence. Percentage overlap between repertoires was computed as shared unique clonotypes divided by the size of the smaller repertoire. Three approaches were used to assess repertoire richness: RTK rarefaction, the Chao1 estimator, and Recon v2.1 estimates of unobserved clonotypes. OLGA was used to compute generation probabilities for all TCRbeta clonotypes that the gDNA method yielded from a few donors. Here the immuneACCESS table is served through TCRdb, limited to in-frame sequences with V and J called. Missing clones are a known gap in these copies; in checked studies unresolved V genes cover under half, and the rest lacks a known reason. V and J calls and clone size follow that table, whereas D and trimming were derived from the DNA. The sample profile shows approximately 530,000 clones; roughly 95% of them were found once. Clones ranked in the top ten supply approximately 0.06% of the sample.

The data originate from a study of shared clonotypes between healthy human individuals (TCRdb year 2020). For the study in its entirety: The cohort comprised a couple of women and a few men aged 18 to 49 years. To estimate repertoire size and how much clonotype sharing occurs between individuals, the study deeply sequenced the blood TCR repertoires of a handful of healthy adults. Leukapheresis yielded between about 0.94 and 9.5 billion PBMCs per donor. For each donor, CD4 naive and CD4 memory were each run on three plates, CD8 naive on two plates, and CD8 memory on one plate. Libraries were prepared and TCR repertoires were sequenced by different laboratories using diverse techniques, in order to increase sequencing depth and limit assay-specific biases.

Results the study describes overall, beyond this receptor: Incomplete sequencing was indicated by rarefaction of sorted-subset datasets, despite the large sequencing depth. The small number of donors limited the genetic and exposure-history diversity represented. Compared with non-shared clonotypes, the clonotypes found in all four sorted-subset donors had higher generation probabilities. When a few donors were compared, the shared fraction of clonotypes was about 5.4% for naive CD4, about 4% for naive CD8, roughly 2.5% for memory CD4, and roughly 0.43% for memory CD8. Estimated clonotype richness was generally larger for naive than for memory subsets. Only blood was sampled, and tissue TCR repertoires likely differ from those in blood. Pairwise subsampling led to the expectation that sequencing depth would affect the degree of clonotype sharing among donors.

The rearranged chain carries TRBV28 and TRBJ1-2, with an unclear D gene assignment. Sample: naive CD4+ T cells sorted from blood. The intended sense of this specimen's cell subset or site label: CD45RA+ positively selected. This clonotype was obtained from a woman in her twenties or thirties in good health. This receptor carries the CDR3 CASSASGSGDYGYTF. At the DNA level, the sequence is TGTGCCAGCAGTGCCTCGGGTTCCGGAGACTATGGCTACACCTTC.